This T cell receptor beta chain was profiled in a study of cytomegalovirus exposure and HLA in healthy donors. Whole-study findings and limits: The study labeled under 200 TCR beta chains cytomegalovirus-associated. Relative to the roughly 690-donor mean, N-insertions were reportedly fewer in an Asian-associated ancestry cluster in a later analysis. In terms of immune exposure information, only CMV serostatus was available.

This clone is a singleton in its sample. Its antigen is still unknown. Germline V CDR1 and CDR2: MNHEY, SVGAGI. This CDR3 is 14 amino acids long. The V end was cut by 0 bases, the J end by 3 bases, with 8 bases between. In the PCR, 60 Vbeta and 13 Jbeta primers were used. TCRdb's copy holds only in-frame clones and misses some; the assay was immunoSEQ multiplex PCR. The repertoire consists of over 150,000 clones, with 68% occurring once and the leading ten covering about 1.3%. Specimen: PBMCs. This rearrangement joins TRBV6-5 to TRBJ2-5, with D perhaps TRBD2 (5 bases). This sequence originates from a man aged 50 to 60 in good health and CMV-seronegative. The CDR3 DNA follows: TGTGCCAGCAGTTACTCGGCTAGCAAAGAGACCCAGTACTTC. Amino acid sequence: CASSYSASKETQYF.